This entry features one T cell receptor beta chain sequence. Trimming cost V 5 bases and J 6 bases, with 11 bases left between them. Germline values: CDR1 DFQATT, CDR2 SNEGSKA (reference sequence). This CDR3 is 12 amino acids long. One entry per CDR3 protein, called by TCRdb with MiXCR from the RT-PCR reads. The table shows more than 600,000 distinct CDR3 sequences, with 11% to 15% occurring only once. The sequence came from a female donor in good health, serving as a healthy control. Sequenced input: memory CD4+ T cells from blood. This chain connects TRBV20-1 to TRBJ2-1; D unresolved. CDR3 bases: TGCAGTGCTTCCGGTCTAATCAATGAGCAGTTCTTC. It is translated as CSASGLINEQFF.